This T cell receptor (beta chain) was obtained from a study of CD8 T cells in Susac syndrome. RNA totalling roughly 0.5 to 1 ug underwent reverse transcription with random hexamers. TCRdb called the immunoSEQ multiplex PCR reads again in MiXCR, with one record for every CDR3 protein. This sample has hundreds of thousands of distinct CDR3 sequences, with 95% found just once. The length of the CDR3 is 12 residues. V was clipped by 4 bases and J by 8 bases, with 9 bases between them. The V gene's germline CDR1 is SGHNT and CDR2 YYREEE (reference sequence). The sequence was collected from a human donor with multiple sclerosis. Input material: CD4+ T cells from PBMCs. The chain carries TRBV5-4 and TRBJ1-4; a weak D match, TRBD1 (5 bases). The DNA for the CDR3 is TGTGCCAGCAGCGAGGGGCGGGAAAAACTGTTTTTT. As protein: CASSEGREKLFF.